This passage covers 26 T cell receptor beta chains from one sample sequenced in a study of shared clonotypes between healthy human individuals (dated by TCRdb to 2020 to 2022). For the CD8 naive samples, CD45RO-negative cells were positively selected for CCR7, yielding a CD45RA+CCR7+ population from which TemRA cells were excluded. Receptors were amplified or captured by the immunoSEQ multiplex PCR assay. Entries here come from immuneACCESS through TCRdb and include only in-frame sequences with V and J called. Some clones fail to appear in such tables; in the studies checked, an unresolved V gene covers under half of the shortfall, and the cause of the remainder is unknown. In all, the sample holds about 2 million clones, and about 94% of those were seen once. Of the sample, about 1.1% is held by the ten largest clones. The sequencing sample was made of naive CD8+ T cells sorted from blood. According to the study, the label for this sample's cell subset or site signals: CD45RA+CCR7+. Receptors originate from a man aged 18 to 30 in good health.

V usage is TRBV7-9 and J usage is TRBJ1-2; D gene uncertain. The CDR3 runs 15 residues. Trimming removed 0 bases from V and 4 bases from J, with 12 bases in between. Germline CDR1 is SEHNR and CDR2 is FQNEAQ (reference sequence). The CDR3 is CASSLAPVGSYGYTF. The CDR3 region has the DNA TGTGCCAGCAGCTTAGCCCCTGTGGGGAGCTATGGCTACACCTTC.

CDR3 region: CASSQDGVVAEAFF. Written as DNA, the CDR3 is TGCGCCAGCAGCCAAGATGGGGTTGTGGCTGAAGCTTTCTTT. The chain employs TRBV4-1 and TRBJ1-1; D gene ambiguous. Trimming pared 0 bases from V and 6 bases from J, leaving 11 bases between. CDR3 size: 14 residues. Germline V gives CDR1 MGHRA, CDR2 YSYEKL.

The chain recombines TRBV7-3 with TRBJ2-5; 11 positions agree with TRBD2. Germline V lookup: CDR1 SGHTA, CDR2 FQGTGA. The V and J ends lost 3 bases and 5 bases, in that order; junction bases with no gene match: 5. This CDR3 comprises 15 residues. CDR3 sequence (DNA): TGTGCCAGCAGCTTTAGCGGGGGGGCATGGGAGACCCAGTACTTC. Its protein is CASSFSGGAWETQYF.

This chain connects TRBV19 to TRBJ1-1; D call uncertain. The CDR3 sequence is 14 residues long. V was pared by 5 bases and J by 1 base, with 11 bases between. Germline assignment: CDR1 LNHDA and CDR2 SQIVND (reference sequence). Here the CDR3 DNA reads TGTGCCAGTAGTGCAACTCGGGGGAACACTGAAGCTTTCTTT. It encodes CASSATRGNTEAFF.

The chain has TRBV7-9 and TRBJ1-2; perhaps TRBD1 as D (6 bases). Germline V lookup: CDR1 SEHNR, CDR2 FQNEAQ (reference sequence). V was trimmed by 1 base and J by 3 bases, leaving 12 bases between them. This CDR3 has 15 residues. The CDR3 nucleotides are TGTGCCAGCAGCTTAGAGGCGGGACAACACTATGGCTACACCTTC. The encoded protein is CASSLEAGQHYGYTF.

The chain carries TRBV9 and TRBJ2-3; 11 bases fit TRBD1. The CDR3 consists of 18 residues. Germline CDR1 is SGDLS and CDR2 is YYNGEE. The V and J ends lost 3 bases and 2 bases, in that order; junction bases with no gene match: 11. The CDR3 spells CASSASGTGGLSTDTQYF. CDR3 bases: TGTGCCAGCAGCGCCTCCGGGACAGGGGGACTTTCCACAGATACGCAGTATTTT.

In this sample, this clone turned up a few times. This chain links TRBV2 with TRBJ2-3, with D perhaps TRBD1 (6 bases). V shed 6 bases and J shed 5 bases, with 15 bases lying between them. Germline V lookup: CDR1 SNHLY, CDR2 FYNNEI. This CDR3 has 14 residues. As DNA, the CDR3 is TGTGCCAGCAGGCCGGGGACACAAGGAGATACGCAGTATTTT. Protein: CASRPGTQGDTQYF.

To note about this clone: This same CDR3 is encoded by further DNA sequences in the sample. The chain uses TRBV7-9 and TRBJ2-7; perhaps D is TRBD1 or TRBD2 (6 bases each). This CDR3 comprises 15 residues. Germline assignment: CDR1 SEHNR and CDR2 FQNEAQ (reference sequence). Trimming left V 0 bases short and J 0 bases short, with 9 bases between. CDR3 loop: CASSLAGGPSYEQYF. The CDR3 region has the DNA TGTGCCAGCAGCTTAGCAGGGGGGCCCTCCTACGAGCAGTACTTC.

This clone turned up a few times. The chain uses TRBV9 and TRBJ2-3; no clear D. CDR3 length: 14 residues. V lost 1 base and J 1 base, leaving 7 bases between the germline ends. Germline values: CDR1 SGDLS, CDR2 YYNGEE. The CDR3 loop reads CASSVSPGTDTQYF. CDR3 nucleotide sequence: TGTGCCAGCAGCGTATCGCCGGGCACAGATACGCAGTATTTT.

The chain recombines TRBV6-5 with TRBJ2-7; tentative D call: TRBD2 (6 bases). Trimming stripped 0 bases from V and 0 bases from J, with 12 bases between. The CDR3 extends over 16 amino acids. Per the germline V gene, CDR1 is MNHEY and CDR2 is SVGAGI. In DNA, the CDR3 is TGTGCCAGCAGTTACTCGGAGGGTGTGGGCTCCTACGAGCAGTACTTC. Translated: CASSYSEGVGSYEQYF.

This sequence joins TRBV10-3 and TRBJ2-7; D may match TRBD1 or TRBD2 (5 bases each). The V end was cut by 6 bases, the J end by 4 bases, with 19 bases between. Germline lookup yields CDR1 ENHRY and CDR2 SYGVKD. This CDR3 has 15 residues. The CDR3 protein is CAIRPLGTAQYEQYF. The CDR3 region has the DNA TGTGCCATCAGGCCTCTTGGGACGGCTCAATACGAGCAGTACTTC.

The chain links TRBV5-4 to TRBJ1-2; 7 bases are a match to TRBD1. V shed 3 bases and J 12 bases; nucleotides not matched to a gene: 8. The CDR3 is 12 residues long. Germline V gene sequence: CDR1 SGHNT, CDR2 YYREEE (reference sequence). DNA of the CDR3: TGTGCCAGCAGCTCCGGGACAGAATTTGACACCTTC. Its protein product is CASSSGTEFDTF.

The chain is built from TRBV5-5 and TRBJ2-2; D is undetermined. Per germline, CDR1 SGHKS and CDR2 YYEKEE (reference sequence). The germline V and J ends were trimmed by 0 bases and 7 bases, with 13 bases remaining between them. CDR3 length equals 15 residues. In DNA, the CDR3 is TGTGCCAGCAGCTTGGATTTTACGTTTCTCGGGGAGCTGTTTTTT. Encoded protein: CASSLDFTFLGELFF. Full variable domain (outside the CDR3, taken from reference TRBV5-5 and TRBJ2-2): DAGVTQSPTHLIKTRGQQVTLRCSPISGHKSVSWYQQVLGQGPQFIFQYYEKEERGRGNFPDRFSARQFPNYSSELNVNALLLGDSALYLCASSLDFTFLGELFFGEGSRLTVL.

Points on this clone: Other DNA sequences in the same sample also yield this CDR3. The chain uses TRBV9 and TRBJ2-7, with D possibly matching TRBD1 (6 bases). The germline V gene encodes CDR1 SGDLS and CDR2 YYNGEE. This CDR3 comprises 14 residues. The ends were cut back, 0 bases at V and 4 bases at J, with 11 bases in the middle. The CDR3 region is CASSVEDSGYEQYF. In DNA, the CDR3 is TGTGCCAGCAGCGTAGAGGACAGTGGGTACGAGCAGTACTTC. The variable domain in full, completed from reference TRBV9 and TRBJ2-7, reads DSGVTQTPKHLITATGQRVTLRCSPRSGDLSVYWYQQSLDQGLQFLIQYYNGEERAKGNILERFSAQQFPDLHSELNLSSLELGDSALYFCASSVEDSGYEQYFGPGTRLTVT.

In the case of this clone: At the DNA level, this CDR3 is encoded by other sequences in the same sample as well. CDR3 sequence reads: CASSLGDEQFF. As DNA, the CDR3 is TGTGCCAGCAGCCTAGGGGATGAGCAGTTCTTC. The genes are TRBV27 and TRBJ2-1; D might be TRBD1 (5 bases). This CDR3 region has 11 residues. The germline CDR1 and CDR2 sequences are MNHEY and SMNVEV (reference sequence). The V end lost 6 bases, the J end lost 8 bases, and 8 bases lay between the germline ends.

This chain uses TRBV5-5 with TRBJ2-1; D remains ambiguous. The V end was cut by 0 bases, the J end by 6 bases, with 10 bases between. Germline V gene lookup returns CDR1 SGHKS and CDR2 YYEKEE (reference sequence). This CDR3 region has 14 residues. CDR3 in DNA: TGTGCCAGCAGCTTGGTGGCTACGCTCAATGAGCAGTTCTTC. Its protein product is CASSLVATLNEQFF.

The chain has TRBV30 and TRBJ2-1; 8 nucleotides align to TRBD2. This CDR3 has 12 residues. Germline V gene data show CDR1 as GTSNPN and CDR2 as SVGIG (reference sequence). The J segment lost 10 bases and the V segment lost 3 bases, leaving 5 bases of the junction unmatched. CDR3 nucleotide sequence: TGTGCCTGGAGCGGACTAGCCTACGAGCAGTTCTTC. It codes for CAWSGLAYEQFF.

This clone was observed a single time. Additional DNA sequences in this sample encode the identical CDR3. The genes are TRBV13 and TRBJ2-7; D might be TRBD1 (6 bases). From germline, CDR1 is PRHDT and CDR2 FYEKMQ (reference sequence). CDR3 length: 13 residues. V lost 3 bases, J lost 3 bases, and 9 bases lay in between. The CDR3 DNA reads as TGTGCCAGCAGCTTGGGACAAAGCTACGAGCAGTACTTC. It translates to CASSLGQSYEQYF.

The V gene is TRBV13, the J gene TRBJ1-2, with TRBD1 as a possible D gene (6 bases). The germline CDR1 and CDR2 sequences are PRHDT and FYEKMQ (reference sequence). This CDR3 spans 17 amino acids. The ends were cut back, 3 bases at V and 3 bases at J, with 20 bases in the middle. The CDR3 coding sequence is TGTGCCAGCAGCTTCTTTGCCGGACTTGGGGGGCACTATGGCTACACCTTC. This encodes CASSFFAGLGGHYGYTF. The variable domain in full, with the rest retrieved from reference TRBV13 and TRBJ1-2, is AAGVIQSPRHLIKEKRETATLKCYPIPRHDTVYWYQQGPGQDPQFLISFYEKMQSDKGSIPDRFSAQQFSDYHSELNMSSLELGDSALYFCASSFFAGLGGHYGYTFGSGTRLTVV.

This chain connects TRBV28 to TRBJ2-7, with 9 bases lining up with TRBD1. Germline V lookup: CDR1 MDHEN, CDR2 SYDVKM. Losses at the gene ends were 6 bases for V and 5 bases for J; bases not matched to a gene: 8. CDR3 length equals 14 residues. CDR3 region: CASSPDRGWNEQYF. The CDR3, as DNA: TGTGCCAGCAGCCCTGACAGGGGGTGGAACGAGCAGTACTTC.

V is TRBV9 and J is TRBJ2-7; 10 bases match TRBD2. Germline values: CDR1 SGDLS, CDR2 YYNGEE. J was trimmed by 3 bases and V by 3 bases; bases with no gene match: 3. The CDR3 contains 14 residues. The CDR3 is CASSASSGSYEQYF. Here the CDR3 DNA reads TGTGCCAGCAGCGCCTCTAGCGGGAGCTACGAGCAGTACTTC. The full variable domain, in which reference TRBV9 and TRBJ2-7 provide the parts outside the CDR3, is DSGVTQTPKHLITATGQRVTLRCSPRSGDLSVYWYQQSLDQGLQFLIQYYNGEERAKGNILERFSAQQFPDLHSELNLSSLELGDSALYFCASSASSGSYEQYFGPGTRLTVT.

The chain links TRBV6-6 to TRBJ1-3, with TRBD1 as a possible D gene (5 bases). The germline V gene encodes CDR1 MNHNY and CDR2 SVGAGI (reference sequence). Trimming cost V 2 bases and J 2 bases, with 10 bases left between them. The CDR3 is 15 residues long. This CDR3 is CASSYDGQPGNTIYF. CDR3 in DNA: TGTGCCAGCAGTTACGACGGACAACCTGGAAACACCATATATTTT.

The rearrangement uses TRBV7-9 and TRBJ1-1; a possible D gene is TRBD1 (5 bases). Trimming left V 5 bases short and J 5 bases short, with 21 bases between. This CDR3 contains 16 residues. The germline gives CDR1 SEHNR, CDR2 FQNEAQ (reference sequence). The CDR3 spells CASSPTVGGWQTEAFF. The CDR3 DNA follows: TGTGCCAGCAGCCCGACGGTTGGGGGGTGGCAAACTGAAGCTTTCTTT.

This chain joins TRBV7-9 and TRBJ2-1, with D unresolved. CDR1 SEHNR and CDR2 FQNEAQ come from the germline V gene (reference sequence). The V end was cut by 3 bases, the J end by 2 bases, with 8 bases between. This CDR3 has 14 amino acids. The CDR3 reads CASSLSPTYNEQFF. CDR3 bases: TGTGCCAGCAGCTTGAGTCCAACCTACAATGAGCAGTTCTTC.

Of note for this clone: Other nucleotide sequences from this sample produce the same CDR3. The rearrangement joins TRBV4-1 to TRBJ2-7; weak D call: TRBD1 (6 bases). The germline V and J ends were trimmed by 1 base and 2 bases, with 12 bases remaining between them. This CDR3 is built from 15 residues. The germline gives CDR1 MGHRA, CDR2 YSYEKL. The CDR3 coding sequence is TGCGCCAGCAGCCAAGGTGGTCAGGGGACCTACGAGCAGTACTTC. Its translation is CASSQGGQGTYEQYF.

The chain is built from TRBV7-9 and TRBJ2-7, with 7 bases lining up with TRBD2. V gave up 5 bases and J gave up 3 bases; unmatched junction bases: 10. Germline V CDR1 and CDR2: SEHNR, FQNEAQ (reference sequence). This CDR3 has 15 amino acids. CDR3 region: CASSLGGGGFYEQYF. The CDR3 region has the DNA TGTGCCAGCAGCCTCGGTGGCGGGGGATTCTACGAGCAGTACTTC.